A selection of T cell receptor beta chains follows, all from one sample in a study of T cell responses to AZD1222 COVID-19 vaccine. Repertoires were generated with immunoSEQ multiplex PCR, while TCRdb's copy carries only in-frame clones and drops some. This sample has some 14,000 clones, with about 84% found just once. The sample was peripheral blood, taken 28 days after the second AZD1222 dose. The source is an adult who received the AZD1222 COVID-19 vaccine. Both conserved end residues are part of each CDR3. Each record gives: D gene, clone size, J gene, V gene, CDR3 DNA, CDR3 protein. D genes are given only for firm matches. Clone size, where shown, is once, few, many, or a class for clones that have expanded.

-,-,TRBJ2-2,TRBV6-4,TGTGCCAGCAGTGACGCCCCCGACAACACCGGGGAGCTGTTTTTT,CASSDAPDNTGELFF
TRBD1,once,TRBJ1-5,TRBV7-2,TGTGCCAGCAGCCCCCGACAGGGCTTTCATCAGCCCCAGCATTTT,CASSPRQGFHQPQHF
TRBD1,-,TRBJ1-1,TRBV27,TGTGCCAGCAGTTCACAGGGGCGTACTGAAGCTTTCTTT,CASSSQGRTEAFF
TRBD1,-,TRBJ2-1,TRBV7-6,TGTGCCAGCAGCCTTGGACAGGGTCCGTGGAGTGAGCAGTTCTTC,CASSLGQGPWSEQFF
-,few,TRBJ2-1,TRBV6-1,TGTGCCAGCAGTGAAGCGTTCGGGTCGTCGGACAATGAGCAGTTCTTC,CASSEAFGSSDNEQFF
TRBD2,-,TRBJ2-1,TRBV19,TGTGCCAGTAGTATCGGCGGGGGAATGTCAAATGAGCAGTTCTTC,CASSIGGGMSNEQFF
TRBD1,-,TRBJ2-7,TRBV7-6,TGTGCCAGCAGCGCCGGGACAGGGAGCTACGAGCAGTACTTC,CASSAGTGSYEQYF
TRBD2,few,TRBJ2-3,TRBV9,TGTGCCAGCAGCCGAGACGGGAGGGCCACAGATACGCAGTATTTT,CASSRDGRATDTQYF
-,-,TRBJ2-5,TRBV7-2,TGTGCCAGCAGCCTAGGGTGGGCCAGATACCAAGAGACCCAGTACTTC,CASSLGWARYQETQYF
-,-,TRBJ1-3,TRBV11-2,TGTGCCAGCAGCTTCACAGACTCTGGAAACACCATATATTTT,CASSFTDSGNTIYF
-,-,TRBJ1-6,TRBV28,TGTGCCAGCAGGGGTGGAAATTCACCCCTCCACTTT,CASRGGNSPLHF
-,once,TRBJ2-3,TRBV19,TGTGCCAGTAGTATGACCGGCGGGGATACGCAGTATTTT,CASSMTGGDTQYF
-,-,TRBJ1-2,TRBV2,TGTGCCAGCACCCAGCAATCCTATGGCTACACCTTC,CASTQQSYGYTF
TRBD1,once,TRBJ2-3,TRBV7-8,TGTGCCAGCAGCCCTACAGGGGGCCCTGATACGCAGTATTTT,CASSPTGGPDTQYF
TRBD2,-,TRBJ2-1,TRBV11-3,TGTGCCAGCAGCCGCGGCCGATTAGCGGGGGGGTATGGCAATGAGCAGTTCTTC,CASSRGRLAGGYGNEQFF
TRBD1,-,TRBJ2-1,TRBV19,TGTGCCAGTAGTGTCTCCCGACAGGGCGGGTATAACAATGAGCAGTTCTTC,CASSVSRQGGYNNEQFF
-,-,TRBJ1-6,TRBV3-1/TRBV3-2,TGTGCCAGCAGCCAGCTACCCCACCGGACGGTGTTCTACGTTTCACCCCTCCACTTT,CASSQLPHRTVFYVSPLHF
-,-,TRBJ1-2,TRBV12-2,TGTGCAAGTCGCTTAATACGACAGGGGGACTATGGCTACACCTTC,CASRLIRQGDYGYTF
-,-,TRBJ1-4,TRBV7-9,TGTGCCAGCAGCGCCCGGGCGCTAAATGAAAAACTGTTTTTT,CASSARALNEKLFF
-,-,TRBJ1-6,TRBV4-1,TGCGCCAGCAGCCTAGGCGGTAATTCACCCCTCCACTTT,CASSLGGNSPLHF
TRBD1,-,TRBJ2-3,TRBV7-8,TGTGCCAGCAGCCCTCACTCCCGGACAGGGCGGTCCGGAGGTACGCAGTATTTT,CASSPHSRTGRSGGTQYF
-,medium-sized,TRBJ2-1,TRBV12-3/TRBV12-4,TGTGCCAGCAGTTCCGGAGTACGGGATGAGCAGTTCTTC,CASSSGVRDEQFF
TRBD1,-,TRBJ1-1,TRBV29-1,TGCAGCGACGAGCCTCGGGGCAGGGGGCGCGGGGCTTTCTTT,CSDEPRGRGRGAFF
-,-,TRBJ2-1,TRBV9,TGTGCCAGCAGCCGGAGTAATGAGCAGTTCTTC,CASSRSNEQFF
TRBD1,-,TRBJ2-5,TRBV7-9,TGTGCCAGCAGCTCCCAGGGGGCCCAAGAGACCCAGTACTTC,CASSSQGAQETQYF
TRBD2,-,TRBJ2-1,TRBV5-6,TGTGCCAGCAGCTTGATGAGCGGGGGGGCCTACAATGAGCAGTTCTTC,CASSLMSGGAYNEQFF
TRBD1,-,TRBJ1-1,TRBV28,TGTGCCAGCAGTACCACACAGGGGCGCACTGAAGCTTTCTTT,CASSTTQGRTEAFF
TRBD2,-,TRBJ2-3,TRBV6-2/TRBV6-3,TGTGCCAGCAGTCCCACACGGACTAGCGGGGGCACAGATACGCAGTATTTT,CASSPTRTSGGTDTQYF
TRBD1,-,TRBJ1-5,TRBV2,TGTGCCAGCAGAGATGACAGGGAGAATCAGCCCCAGCATTTT,CASRDDRENQPQHF